The clone carrying this T cell receptor beta chain was seen at least ten times. Unique molecular identifiers tagged the TCRbeta library. Using its own MiXCR run on the PCR reads, TCRdb lists one record per CDR3 protein. The profile covers some 440,000 distinct CDR3 sequences, with 15% to 20% appearing a single time and approximately 28% taken by the ten largest. This specimen belongs to a study of T-cell reconstitution after alpha-beta-depleted transplantation in children. The V end was cut by 4 bases, the J end by 2 bases, with 8 bases between. The CDR3 sequence is 13 residues long. Per germline, CDR1 SNHLY and CDR2 FYNNEI.

This TCR was sampled from a boy less than two years old who had a stem cell transplant for Wiskott-Aldrich syndrome, so the T cells may come from the graft donor. The chain joins TRBV2 to TRBJ2-5; possibly TRBD1 for D (6 bases). This material consisted of PBMCs, mostly from graft donor cells, taken 360 days after TCRalphabeta/CD19-depleted stem cell transplant. CDR3 in DNA: TGTGCCAGCAGTGGACAGGTACAAGAGACCCAGTACTTC. This translates into CASSGQVQETQYF.